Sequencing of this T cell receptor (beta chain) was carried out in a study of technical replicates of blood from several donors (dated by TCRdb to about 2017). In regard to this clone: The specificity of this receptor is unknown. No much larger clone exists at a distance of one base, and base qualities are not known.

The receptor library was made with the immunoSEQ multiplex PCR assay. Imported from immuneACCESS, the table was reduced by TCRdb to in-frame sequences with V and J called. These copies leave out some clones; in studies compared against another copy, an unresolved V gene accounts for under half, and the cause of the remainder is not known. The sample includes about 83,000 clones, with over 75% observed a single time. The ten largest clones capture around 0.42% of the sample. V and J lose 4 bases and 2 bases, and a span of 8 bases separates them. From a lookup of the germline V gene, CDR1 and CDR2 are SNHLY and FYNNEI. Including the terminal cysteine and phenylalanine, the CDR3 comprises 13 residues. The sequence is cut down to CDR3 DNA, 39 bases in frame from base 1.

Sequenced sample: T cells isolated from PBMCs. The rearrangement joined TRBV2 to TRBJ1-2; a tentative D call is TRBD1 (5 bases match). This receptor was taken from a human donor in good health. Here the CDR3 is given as CASSGGLNYGYTF. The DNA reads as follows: TGTGCCAGCAGTGGGGGACTGAACTATGGCTACACCTTC.